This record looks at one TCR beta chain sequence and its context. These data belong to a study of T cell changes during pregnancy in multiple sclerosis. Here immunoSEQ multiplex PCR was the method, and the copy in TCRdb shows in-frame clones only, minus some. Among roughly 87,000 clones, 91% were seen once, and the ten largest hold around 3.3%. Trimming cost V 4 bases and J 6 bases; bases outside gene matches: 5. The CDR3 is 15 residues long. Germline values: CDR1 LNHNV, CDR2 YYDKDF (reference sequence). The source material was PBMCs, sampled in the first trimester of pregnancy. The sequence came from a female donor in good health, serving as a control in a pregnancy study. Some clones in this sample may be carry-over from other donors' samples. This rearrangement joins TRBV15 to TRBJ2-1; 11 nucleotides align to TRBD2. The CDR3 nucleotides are TGTGCCACCAGCACCGGGACTAGCGGAAGCAATGAGCAGTTCTTC. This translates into CATSTGTSGSNEQFF.